This T cell receptor beta chain was observed in a study of OX40 agonist ivuxolimab in advanced cancers. Findings and limits, study-wide: Low normalized T-cell clonal expansion was also seen in some nonresponders.

Only in-frame clones appear in the TCRdb table, and some are missing; sequencing was by immunoSEQ multiplex PCR. The table lists 26,000 or so clones, around 75% of them singletons. In the case of this clone: Its antigen is not identified. The same CDR3 also results from other DNA sequences found in this sample.

J lost 4 bases, V lost 7 bases, and 7 bases had no gene match. This CDR3 is built from 14 residues. Germline assignment: CDR1 MNHNY and CDR2 SVGAGI (reference sequence). The receptor was isolated from an adult with an advanced solid tumor such as melanoma, head and neck, liver or kidney cancer. This rearrangement joins TRBV6-6 to TRBJ2-5; TRBD1 agrees at 9 bases. Sequencing was performed on CD4+ or CD8+ T cells sorted from blood, taken in a trial of the OX40 agonist ivuxolimab. CDR3 DNA sequence: TGTGCCAGCACTACAGGGACAGGGCGAGAGACCCAGTACTTC. Protein sequence: CASTTGTGRETQYF.